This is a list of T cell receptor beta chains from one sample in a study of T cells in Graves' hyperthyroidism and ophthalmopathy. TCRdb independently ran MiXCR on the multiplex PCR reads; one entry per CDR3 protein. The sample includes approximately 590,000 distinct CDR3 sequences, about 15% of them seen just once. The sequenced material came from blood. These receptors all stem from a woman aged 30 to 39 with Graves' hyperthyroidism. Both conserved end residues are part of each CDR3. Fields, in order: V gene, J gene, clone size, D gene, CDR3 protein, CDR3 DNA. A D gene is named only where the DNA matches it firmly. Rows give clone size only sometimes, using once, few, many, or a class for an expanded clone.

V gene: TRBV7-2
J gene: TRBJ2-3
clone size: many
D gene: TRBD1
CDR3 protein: CASSRDGTVTQYF
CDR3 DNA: TGTGCCAGCAGCCGGGACGGGACAGTTACGCAGTATTTT

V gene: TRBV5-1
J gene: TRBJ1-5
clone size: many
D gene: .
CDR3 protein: CASSLRAGWPQHF
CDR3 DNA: TGCGCCAGCAGCTTGAGGGCAGGGTGGCCCCAGCATTTT

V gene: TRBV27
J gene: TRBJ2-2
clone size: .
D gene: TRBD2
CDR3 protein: CATTPEPLLRLAGKTGELFF
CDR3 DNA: TGTGCCACTACCCCCGAGCCCCTACTACGACTAGCGGGAAAGACCGGGGAGCTGTTTTTT

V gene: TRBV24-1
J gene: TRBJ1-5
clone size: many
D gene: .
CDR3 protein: CATSDPRGWPQHF
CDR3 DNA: TGTGCCACCAGTGACCCGCGTGGGTGGCCCCAGCATTTT

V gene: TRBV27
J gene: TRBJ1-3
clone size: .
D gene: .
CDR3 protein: CASSPRVGNTIYF
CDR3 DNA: TGTGCCAGCAGTCCCAGGGTAGGGAACACCATATATTTT

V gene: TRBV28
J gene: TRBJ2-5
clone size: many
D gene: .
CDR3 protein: CASRGAGTAQETQYF
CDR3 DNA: TGTGCCAGCAGGGGGGCGGGGACCGCGCAGGAGACCCAGTACTTC

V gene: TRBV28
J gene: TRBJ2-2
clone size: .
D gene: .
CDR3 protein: CASLPAPTATGELFF
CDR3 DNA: TGTGCCAGTCTACCCGCACCGACGGCGACCGGGGAGCTGTTTTTT

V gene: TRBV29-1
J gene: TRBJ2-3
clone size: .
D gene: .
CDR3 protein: CSVGHPPIDTQYF
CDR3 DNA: TGCAGCGTTGGGCACCCCCCAATAGATACGCAGTATTTT

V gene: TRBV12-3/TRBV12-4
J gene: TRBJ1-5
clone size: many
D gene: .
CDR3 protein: CASSLEPGPGNQPQHF
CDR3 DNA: TGTGCCAGCAGTTTAGAGCCTGGGCCGGGCAATCAGCCCCAGCATTTT

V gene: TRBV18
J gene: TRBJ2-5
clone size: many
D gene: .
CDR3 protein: CASSERDQETQYF
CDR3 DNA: TGTGCCAGCTCAGAGAGGGACCAAGAGACCCAGTACTTC

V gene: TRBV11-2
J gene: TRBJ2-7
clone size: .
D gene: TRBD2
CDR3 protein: CASSLVRWDSAWTSGDYEQYF
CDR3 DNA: TGTGCCAGCAGCTTAGTTCGATGGGACAGTGCCTGGACTAGCGGAGATTACGAGCAGTACTTC

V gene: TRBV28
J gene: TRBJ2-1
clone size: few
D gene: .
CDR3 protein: CASIPRVAVYNEQFF
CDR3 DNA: TGTGCCAGCATCCCTCGGGTGGCAGTCTACAATGAGCAGTTCTTC

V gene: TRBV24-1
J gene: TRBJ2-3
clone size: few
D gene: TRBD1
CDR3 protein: CATRGDRGPSDTQYF
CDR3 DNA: TGTGCCACCAGAGGGGACAGGGGACCCTCGGATACGCAGTATTTT

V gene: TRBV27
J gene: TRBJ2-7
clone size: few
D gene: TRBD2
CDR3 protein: CASRGLAPYEQYF
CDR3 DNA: TGTGCCAGCAGGGGACTAGCCCCCTACGAGCAGTACTTC

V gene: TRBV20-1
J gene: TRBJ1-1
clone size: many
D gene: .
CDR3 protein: CSAGGSEAFF
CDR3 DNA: TGCAGTGCGGGGGGGTCTGAAGCTTTCTTT

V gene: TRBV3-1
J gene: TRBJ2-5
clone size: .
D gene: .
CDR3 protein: CASTTPTGSNQETQYF
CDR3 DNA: TGTGCCAGCACCACCCCGACAGGCTCCAACCAAGAGACCCAGTACTTC

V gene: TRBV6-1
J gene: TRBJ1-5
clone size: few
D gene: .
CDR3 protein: CASSELKDSQYSNQPQHF
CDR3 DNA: TGTGCCAGCAGTGAACTCAAGGACAGCCAATATAGCAATCAGCCCCAGCATTTT

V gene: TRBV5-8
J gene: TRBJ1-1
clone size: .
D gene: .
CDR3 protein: CASSPRPFGLNTEAFF
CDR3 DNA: TGTGCCAGCAGCCCCCGCCCATTCGGCCTCAACACTGAAGCTTTCTTT

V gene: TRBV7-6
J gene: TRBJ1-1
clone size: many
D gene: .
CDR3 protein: CASSRIGQGWYTEAFF
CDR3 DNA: TGTGCCAGCAGCCGCATAGGGCAGGGTTGGTACACTGAAGCTTTCTTT

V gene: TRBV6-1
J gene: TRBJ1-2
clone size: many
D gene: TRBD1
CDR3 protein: CASRRSGTGGFGYTF
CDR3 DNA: TGTGCCAGCAGGCGATCCGGGACAGGGGGATTTGGCTACACCTTC

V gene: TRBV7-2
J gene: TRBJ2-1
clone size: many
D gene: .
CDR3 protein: CASSLRWRGFSSYNEQFF
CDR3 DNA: TGTGCCAGCAGTCTAAGGTGGCGCGGGTTTAGCTCCTACAATGAGCAGTTCTTC

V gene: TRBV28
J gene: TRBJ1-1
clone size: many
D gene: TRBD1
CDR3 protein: CASSSPGQGGAEAFF
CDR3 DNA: TGTGCCAGCAGTTCCCCCGGACAGGGGGGAGCTGAAGCTTTCTTT

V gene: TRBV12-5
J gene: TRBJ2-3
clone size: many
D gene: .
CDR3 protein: CASGSSTDTQYF
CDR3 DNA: TGTGCTAGTGGTTCCTCCACAGATACGCAGTATTTT

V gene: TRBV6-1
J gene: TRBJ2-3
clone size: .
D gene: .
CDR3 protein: CASSRKTSTDTQYF
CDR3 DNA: TGTGCCAGCAGCAGGAAGACTAGCACAGATACGCAGTATTTT

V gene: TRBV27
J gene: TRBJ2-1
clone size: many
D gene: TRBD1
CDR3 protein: CASSLPGQVYNEQFF
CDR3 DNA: TGTGCCAGCAGTTTGCCGGGACAGGTGTACAATGAGCAGTTCTTC

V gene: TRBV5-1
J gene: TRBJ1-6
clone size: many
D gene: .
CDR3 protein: CASSLEGYNSPLHF
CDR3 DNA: TGCGCCAGCAGCTTGGAGGGTTATAATTCACCCCTCCACTTT

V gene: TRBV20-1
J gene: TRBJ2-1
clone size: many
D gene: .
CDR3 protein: CSARLLTGYNEQFF
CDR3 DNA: TGCAGTGCTAGACTACTAACAGGTTACAATGAGCAGTTCTTC

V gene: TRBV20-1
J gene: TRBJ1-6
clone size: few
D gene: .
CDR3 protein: CSARTRGLTNSPLHF
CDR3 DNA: TGCAGTGCTAGAACGCGTGGACTGACGAATTCACCCCTCCACTTT

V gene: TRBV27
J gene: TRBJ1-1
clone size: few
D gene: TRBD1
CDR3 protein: CTVQGARNTEAFF
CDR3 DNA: TGTACCGTACAGGGGGCTAGGAACACTGAAGCTTTCTTT

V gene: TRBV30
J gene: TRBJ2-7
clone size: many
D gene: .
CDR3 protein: CAWSSGRSYEQYF
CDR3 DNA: TGTGCCTGGAGTTCAGGGAGGTCCTACGAGCAGTACTTC

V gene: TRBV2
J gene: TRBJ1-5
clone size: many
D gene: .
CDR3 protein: CASSEGVRNQPQHF
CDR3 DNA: TGTGCCAGCAGTGAGGGAGTAAGAAATCAGCCCCAGCATTTT

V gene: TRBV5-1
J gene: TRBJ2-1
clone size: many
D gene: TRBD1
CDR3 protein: CASSPGQSQFDEQFF
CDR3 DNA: TGCGCCAGCAGCCCGGGACAGAGCCAGTTTGATGAGCAGTTCTTC

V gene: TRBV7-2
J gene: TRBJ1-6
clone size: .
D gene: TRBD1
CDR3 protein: CASCLGQGPGSPLHF
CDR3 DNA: TGTGCCAGTTGCCTGGGACAGGGCCCCGGTTCACCCCTCCACTTT

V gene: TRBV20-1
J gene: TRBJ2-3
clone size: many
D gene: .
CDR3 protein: CSAGRGDTQYF
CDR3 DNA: TGCAGTGCTGGCAGGGGAGATACGCAGTATTTT

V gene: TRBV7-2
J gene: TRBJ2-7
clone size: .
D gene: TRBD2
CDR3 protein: CASSRGLAGGEGYEQYF
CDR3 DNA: TGTGCCAGCAGCAGGGGACTAGCGGGAGGGGAGGGCTACGAGCAGTACTTC

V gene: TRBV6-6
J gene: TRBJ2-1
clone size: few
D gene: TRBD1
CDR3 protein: CASSYGGTGWNNEQFF
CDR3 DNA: TGTGCCAGCAGTTACGGCGGGACAGGGTGGAACAATGAGCAGTTCTTC

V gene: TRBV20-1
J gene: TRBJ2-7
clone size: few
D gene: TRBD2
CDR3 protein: CSARATSGRPYEQYF
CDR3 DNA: TGCAGTGCTAGAGCCACTAGCGGGAGGCCCTACGAGCAGTACTTC

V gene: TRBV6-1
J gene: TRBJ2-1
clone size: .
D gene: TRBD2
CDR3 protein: CASSTLAGAGNEQFF
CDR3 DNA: TGTGCCAGCAGCACCCTAGCGGGAGCAGGGAATGAGCAGTTCTTC

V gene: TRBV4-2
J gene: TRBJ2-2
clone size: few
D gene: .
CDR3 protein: CASSTFGQNTGELFF
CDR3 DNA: TGTGCCAGCAGTACATTCGGACAGAACACCGGGGAGCTGTTTTTT

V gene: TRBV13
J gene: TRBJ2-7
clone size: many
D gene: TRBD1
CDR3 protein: CASSLGQTNEQYF
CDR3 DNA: TGTGCCAGCAGCTTGGGACAGACCAACGAGCAGTACTTC

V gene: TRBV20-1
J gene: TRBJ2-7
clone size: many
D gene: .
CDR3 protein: CSARGSSIYEQYF
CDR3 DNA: TGCAGTGCTAGAGGGTCCTCAATCTACGAGCAGTACTTC

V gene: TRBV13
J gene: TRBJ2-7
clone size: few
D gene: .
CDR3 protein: CASSSPLEQYF
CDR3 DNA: TGTGCCAGCAGCTCCCCTCTCGAGCAGTACTTC

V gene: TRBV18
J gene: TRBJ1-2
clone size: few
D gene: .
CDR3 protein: CASSPMGSYGYTF
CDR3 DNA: TGTGCCAGCTCACCGATGGGTTCCTATGGCTACACCTTC

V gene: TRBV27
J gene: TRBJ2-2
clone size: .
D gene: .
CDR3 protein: CASSLRGAYTGELFF
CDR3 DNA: TGTGCCAGCAGTTTAAGGGGGGCTTACACCGGGGAGCTGTTTTTT

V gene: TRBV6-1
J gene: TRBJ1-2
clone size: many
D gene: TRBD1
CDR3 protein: CASSRTGRDYGYTF
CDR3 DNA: TGTGCCAGCAGCCGGACAGGAAGGGACTATGGCTACACCTTC

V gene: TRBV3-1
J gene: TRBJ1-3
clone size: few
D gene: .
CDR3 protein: CASSVTSLSGNTIYF
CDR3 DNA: TGTGCCAGCAGCGTCACAAGCCTCTCTGGAAACACCATATATTTT

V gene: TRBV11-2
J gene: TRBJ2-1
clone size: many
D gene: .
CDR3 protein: CASSLVPPPSTQFF
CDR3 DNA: TGTGCCAGCAGCTTAGTTCCCCCTCCCTCAACCCAGTTCTTC

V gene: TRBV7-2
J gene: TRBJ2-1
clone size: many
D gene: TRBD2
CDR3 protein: CASSPQGSGIPYNEQFF
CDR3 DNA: TGTGCCAGCAGCCCGCAGGGTAGCGGGATCCCCTACAATGAGCAGTTCTTC

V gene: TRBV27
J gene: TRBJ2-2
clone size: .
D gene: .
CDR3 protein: CASSLSYGLTTVDTGELFF
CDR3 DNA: TGTGCCAGCAGTTTATCCTACGGACTAACGACGGTGGACACCGGGGAGCTGTTTTTT

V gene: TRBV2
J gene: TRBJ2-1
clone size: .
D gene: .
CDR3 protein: CASKRGSYNEQFF
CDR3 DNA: TGTGCCAGCAAGAGAGGCTCCTACAATGAGCAGTTCTTC

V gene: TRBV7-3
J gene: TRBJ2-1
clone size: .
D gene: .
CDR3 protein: CASSLTAVYNEQFF
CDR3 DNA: TGTGCCAGCAGCTTAACGGCAGTCTACAATGAGCAGTTCTTC

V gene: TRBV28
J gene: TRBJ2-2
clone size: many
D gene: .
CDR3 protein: CASSLPSNGELFF
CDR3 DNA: TGTGCCAGCAGCCTCCCGAGCAACGGGGAGCTGTTTTTT

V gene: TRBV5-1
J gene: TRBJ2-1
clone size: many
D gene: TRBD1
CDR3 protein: CASSSDREWDNEQFF
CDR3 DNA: TGCGCCAGCAGCTCGGACAGGGAATGGGACAATGAGCAGTTCTTC

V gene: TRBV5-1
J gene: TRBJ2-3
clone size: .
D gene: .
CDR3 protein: CASSPRQANTDTQYF
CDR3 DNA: TGCGCCAGCAGCCCTCGACAGGCAAACACAGATACGCAGTATTTT

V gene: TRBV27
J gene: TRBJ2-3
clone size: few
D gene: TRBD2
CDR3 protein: CASSLFAGVGTDTQYF
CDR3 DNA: TGTGCCAGCAGTTTATTTGCGGGAGTTGGAACAGATACGCAGTATTTT

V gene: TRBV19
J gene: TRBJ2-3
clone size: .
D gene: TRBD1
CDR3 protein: CASSSFGQGGDTQYF
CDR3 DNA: TGTGCCAGTAGTTCCTTCGGACAGGGTGGGGATACGCAGTATTTT